Listed below are T cell receptor beta chains from one sample, sequenced in a study of blood T cell repertoires in COVID-19. Some clones are missing from TCRdb's copy, which holds only in-frame ones; the method was immunoSEQ multiplex PCR. The sample lists 55,000 to 70,000 clones, roughly 80% seen once, with 9% to 10% in the top ten. Sequenced material: peripheral blood. Receptors originate from a woman aged 80 or over with acute or convalescent COVID-19. Both conserved end residues are trimmed from each CDR3.

TRBV19	13	TRBJ2-6	ASSIAGSGANVLT
TRBV6-5	14	TRBJ1-4	ASSYVDRETNEKLF
TRBV3-1/TRBV3-2	12	TRBJ1-1	ASSPGGLNTEAF
TRBV3-1/TRBV3-2	13	TRBJ1-5	ASSLTAVPEQPQH
TRBV6-1	14	TRBJ2-3	ASSEAGGQGRDTQY
TRBV6-5	13	TRBJ2-3	ASSYRDPGTDTQY
TRBV7-9	13	TRBJ2-7	ASSLVGTGAYEQY
TRBV5-1	12	TRBJ1-2	ASSWAGQGDGYT
TRBV5-4	12	TRBJ2-1	ASSWGVVYNEQF
TRBV5-1	13	TRBJ1-1	ASSLDRVLNTEAF
TRBV9	14	TRBJ2-1	ASSSGVPVPYNEQF
TRBV11-2	12	TRBJ2-5	ASSMGLAGEVQY
TRBV28	10	TRBJ2-7	ASNSQSYEQY
TRBV7-9	13	TRBJ1-6	ASSARTSYNSPLH
TRBV6-2/TRBV6-3	12	TRBJ2-5	ASSYSLWRETQY
TRBV7-2	14	TRBJ1-4	ASSLEGRGGNEKLF